This T cell receptor beta chain stems from a study of Ad26.COV2.S vaccination and SARS-CoV-2 variants. Produced via immunoSEQ multiplex PCR; TCRdb's table is partial and in-frame only. Of about 480,000 clones in the sample, around 90% were seen once. Germline CDR1 SEHNR, CDR2 FQNEAQ (reference sequence). The V and J ends lost 0 bases and 6 bases, in that order; junction bases with no gene match: 12. CDR3 size: 18 residues. Indicated treatment: over 15 received Ad26.COV2.S at low or high dose, single or two shots; several received placebo; per-sample allocation not given. Day 63 following the first vaccine or placebo injection was when the samples were taken.

The material sequenced was peripheral blood, taken in a trial of Ad26.COV2.S vaccine versus placebo. The V gene is TRBV7-9, the J gene TRBJ2-1, with 9 bases aligning to TRBD2. The TCR originated in a person between 18 and 65 years old who received the Ad26.COV2.S COVID-19 vaccine or a placebo. The CDR3 nucleotides are TGTGCCAGCAGCTTAGCGGTGGGGGTAGCGGGGGCAATCAATGAGCAGTTCTTC. As protein: CASSLAVGVAGAINEQFF. The full variable domain, rest sourced from reference TRBV7-9 and TRBJ2-1, is DTGVSQNPRHKITKRGQNVTFRCDPISEHNRLYWYRQTLGQGPEFLTYFQNEAQLEKSRLLSDRFSAERPKGSFSTLEIQRTEQGDSAMYLCASSLAVGVAGAINEQFFGPGTRLTVL.